This T cell receptor (beta chain) originates from a study of T-cell memory formation after mild COVID-19. Study summary: Largely donor-specific TCR clusters were found. Study-level results: Among CD4+ contracting clones, most were CM and EM, and CD8+ ones EMRA. Several responding clones turned up in pre-infection memory, indicating that cross-reactive memory may have taken part. Balance between CD4 and CD8 was seen in clones contracting day 15 to 85, and a CD4+ lean was seen in later expanders.

There are a few counts of this clonotype. What it recognizes is unknown. TCRdb ran MiXCR on the 5' RACE reads and lists one entry per CDR3 protein. The table has 500,000 to 550,000 distinct CDR3 sequences, over 20% seen once; the top ten hold around 13%. Germline CDR1 reads DFQATT; CDR2 reads SNEGSKA (reference sequence). The V end lost 5 bases, the J end lost 4 bases, and 6 bases lay between the germline ends. The CDR3 sequence is 10 residues long. The rearrangement uses TRBV20-1 and TRBJ2-7, with D possibly TRBD1 on 5 matching bases. The sequence derives from an adult woman who had mild COVID-19 (a few samples of this study predate the infection). Cell type and time point are not known. Source material: PBMCs or a T cell subset sorted from them (not recorded which). The CDR3 region has the DNA TGCAGTGCTTGGACATACGAGCAGTACTTC. This sequence encodes CSAWTYEQYF.